The rows below give T cell receptor beta chains drawn from one sample of a study of blood T cell repertoires in COVID-19. The data were produced by immunoSEQ multiplex PCR, yet TCRdb's version contains in-frame clones alone and is incomplete. The sample consists of around 140,000 clones, roughly 76% of them appearing once. Sequenced sample: peripheral blood. Receptors originate from a woman aged 50 to 60 with active or convalescent COVID-19. CDR3s include the opening cysteine and the closing phenylalanine or tryptophan. The D gene is left open where the match is weak. Clone size is given for some rows only: seen once, a few or many times, or a class if the clone is expanded.

j_call v_call d_call clone_size cdr3_aa cdr3_nt
TRBJ1-3 TRBV7-8 TRBD1 NA CASSWGQGSSGNTIYF TGTGCCAGCAGCTGGGGACAGGGGTCCTCTGGAAACACCATATATTTT
TRBJ2-1 TRBV18 NA NA CASSQSGQQGGLDNEQFF TGTGCCAGCTCACAGTCCGGACAACAGGGGGGGCTAGACAATGAGCAGTTCTTC
TRBJ2-1 TRBV7-2 TRBD2 NA CASSATSGFYNEQFF TGTGCCAGCAGCGCGACTAGCGGGTTCTACAATGAGCAGTTCTTC
TRBJ1-4 TRBV28 TRBD1 NA CASSLGTGPNEKLFF TGTGCCAGCAGTCTTGGGACAGGCCCCAATGAAAAACTGTTTTTT
TRBJ2-3 TRBV21-1 NA NA CASSKDCLGGLAPTDTQYF TGTGCCAGCAGCAAAGACTGCCTGGGGGGACTAGCGCCCACAGATACGCAGTATTTT
TRBJ1-5 TRBV12-5 NA NA CASGTLSRDQPQHF TGTGCTAGTGGCACACTTTCCAGGGATCAGCCCCAGCATTTT
TRBJ1-2 TRBV28 NA NA CASRSGTNYGYTF TGTGCCAGCAGATCCGGGACAAACTATGGCTACACCTTC
TRBJ1-2 TRBV28 TRBD1 NA CASTDFGDRTYGYTF TGTGCCAGCACCGATTTCGGGGACAGGACGTATGGCTACACCTTC
TRBJ1-5 TRBV6-5 TRBD1 NA CASSRQGNQPQHF TGTGCCAGCAGTCGACAGGGGAATCAGCCCCAGCATTTT
TRBJ2-7 TRBV6-5 NA NA CASSYSQVSSYEQYF TGTGCCAGCAGTTACTCACAGGTGTCTTCCTACGAGCAGTACTTC
TRBJ1-2 TRBV7-2 NA few CASSLGYRGAGRGYTF TGTGCCAGCAGCTTAGGGTACCGGGGCGCGGGACGTGGCTACACCTTC
TRBJ1-2 TRBV9 NA few CASSVAEGWVYGYTF TGTGCCAGCAGCGTAGCAGAGGGTTGGGTTTATGGCTACACCTTC
TRBJ2-5 TRBV18 NA NA CASSPPVARETQYF TGTGCCAGCTCACCACCAGTAGCGAGGGAGACCCAGTACTTC
TRBJ1-2 TRBV7-8 NA NA CASSLTRLYGYTF TGTGCCAGCAGCTTAACCAGGTTGTATGGCTACACCTTC
TRBJ1-1 TRBV12-3/TRBV12-4 NA NA CASSLARVAEAFF TGTGCCAGCAGTTTAGCCAGGGTCGCTGAAGCTTTCTTT
TRBJ1-5 TRBV6-5 TRBD1 NA CASNDRGLDQPQHF TGTGCCAGCAACGACAGGGGGTTAGACCAGCCCCAGCATTTT
TRBJ2-7 TRBV6-1 NA NA CASSEAAGMVYEQYF TGTGCCAGCAGTGAAGCGGCAGGGATGGTCTACGAGCAGTACTTC
TRBJ1-5 TRBV19 NA NA CASSIQLFSNQPQHF TGTGCCAGTAGTATCCAGTTATTTAGCAATCAGCCCCAGCATTTT
TRBJ2-7 TRBV19 TRBD2 few CASSTASGVGYEQYF TGTGCCAGTAGTACCGCTAGCGGCGTGGGCTACGAGCAGTACTTC
TRBJ2-1 TRBV30 TRBD2 once CALSRSGGAHEQFF TGTGCCCTTTCTCGTAGCGGGGGGGCCCATGAGCAGTTCTTC
TRBJ2-6 TRBV7-6 NA NA CASSPRGLGANVLTF TGTGCCAGCAGCCCAAGGGGCCTTGGGGCCAACGTCCTGACTTTC
TRBJ2-1 TRBV9 TRBD1 NA CASSVDGQGIYNEQFF TGTGCCAGCAGCGTGGACGGACAGGGGATCTACAATGAGCAGTTCTTC
TRBJ2-1 TRBV12-3/TRBV12-4 TRBD2 NA CASSSSSGAQFF TGTGCCAGCAGTTCCTCTAGCGGGGCGCAGTTCTTC
TRBJ2-1 TRBV2 NA NA CASSAVSYNEQFF TGTGCCAGCAGTGCAGTTTCCTACAATGAGCAGTTCTTC
TRBJ2-7 TRBV6-5 NA NA CAAGEWYYEQYF TGTGCCGCAGGGGAGTGGTACTACGAGCAGTACTTC
TRBJ2-7 TRBV28 TRBD2 NA CASSLLTSGVYEQYF TGTGCCAGCAGTTTATTAACTAGCGGGGTCTACGAGCAGTACTTC
TRBJ2-7 TRBV30 TRBD1 NA CAWSVRTGIYEQYF TGTGCCTGGAGTGTACGGACAGGGATATACGAGCAGTACTTC
TRBJ1-3 TRBV28 NA NA CASGGQASGNTIYF TGTGCCAGCGGGGGACAAGCCTCTGGAAACACCATATATTTT
TRBJ2-5 TRBV19 TRBD1 many CASSIGGTGTETQYF TGTGCCAGTAGTATAGGGGGGACAGGAACTGAGACCCAGTACTTC
TRBJ2-5 TRBV3-1/TRBV3-2 TRBD2 NA CASSQWTGGLQETQYF TGTGCCAGCAGCCAATGGACGGGGGGGCTGCAAGAGACCCAGTACTTC
TRBJ1-2 TRBV15 NA NA CATSRRGGGTNYGYTF TGTGCCACCAGCAGGCGTGGGGGGGGGACTAACTATGGCTACACCTTC
TRBJ2-5 TRBV9 TRBD2 few CASSPWVGSGRQETQYF TGTGCCAGCAGCCCCTGGGTCGGTAGCGGGAGGCAGGAGACCCAGTACTTC
TRBJ1-1 TRBV19 TRBD1 NA CASKMGQGGHTEAFF TGTGCCAGCAAGATGGGACAGGGAGGACACACTGAAGCTTTCTTT
TRBJ1-2 TRBV2 NA NA CASSPQGYSGYTF TGTGCCAGCAGTCCACAGGGTTATTCTGGCTACACCTTC
TRBJ1-2 TRBV28 TRBD1 NA CASSLIGTGEDGYTF TGTGCCAGCAGTTTAATTGGGACAGGGGAGGATGGCTACACCTTC
TRBJ2-7 TRBV6-7 NA once CASSYQTPSGYEQYF TGTGCCAGCAGTTACCAGACCCCATCAGGCTACGAGCAGTACTTC
TRBJ2-7 TRBV11-3 TRBD2 NA CASSSGGSPYEQYF TGTGCCAGCAGCTCAGGCGGGAGCCCATACGAGCAGTACTTC
TRBJ2-1 TRBV28 TRBD2 NA CASSSSGRRYNEQFF TGTGCCAGCAGTTCGAGCGGGAGACGGTACAATGAGCAGTTCTTC
TRBJ1-2 TRBV3-1/TRBV3-2 NA once CASSRTANYGYTF TGTGCCAGCAGCCGGACAGCTAACTATGGCTACACCTTC
TRBJ1-4 TRBV7-8 NA NA CASSLVPGATNEKLFF TGTGCCAGCAGCTTAGTACCGGGTGCAACTAATGAAAAACTGTTTTTT
TRBJ1-1 TRBV15 TRBD1 few CATSRDRGPEAFF TGTGCCACCAGCAGAGACAGGGGGCCTGAAGCTTTCTTT
TRBJ1-4 TRBV7-6 NA NA CASSPQEVGTNEKLFF TGTGCCAGCAGCCCCCAGGAGGTCGGCACTAATGAAAAACTGTTTTTT
TRBJ2-5 TRBV30 TRBD2 once CAWSQKIGLAGGRIQETQYF TGTGCCTGGAGCCAAAAAATCGGTCTAGCGGGGGGGCGTATCCAAGAGACCCAGTACTTC
TRBJ2-1 TRBV11-2 NA once CASSLDRGPYNEQFF TGTGCCAGCAGCTTAGACAGGGGACCTTACAATGAGCAGTTCTTC
TRBJ1-4 TRBV4-1 TRBD1 medium-sized CATTRQGGEKLFF TGCGCCACCACACGACAGGGAGGCGAAAAACTGTTTTTT
TRBJ2-5 TRBV5-1 NA NA CASSLAASEETQYF TGCGCCAGCAGCTTGGCCGCTAGCGAAGAGACCCAGTACTTC
TRBJ2-2 TRBV3-1/TRBV3-2 TRBD2 once CASSPRLAGELNTGELFF TGTGCCAGCAGCCCGAGACTAGCGGGGGAGCTTAACACCGGGGAGCTGTTTTTT
TRBJ2-7 TRBV29-1 NA NA CSVVRVREQYF TGCAGCGTTGTACGAGTGAGGGAGCAGTACTTC
TRBJ1-1 TRBV29-1 TRBD1 NA CSVGGDRDGRTEAFF TGCAGCGTTGGGGGGGACAGGGATGGAAGGACTGAAGCTTTCTTT
TRBJ1-1 TRBV5-1 NA NA CASSLDGVEAFF TGCGCCAGCAGCTTGGACGGGGTTGAAGCTTTCTTT
TRBJ2-5 TRBV6-2/TRBV6-3 NA NA CASSRTMEETQYF TGTGCCAGCAGCAGGACTATGGAGGAGACCCAGTACTTC
TRBJ1-2 TRBV7-8 NA NA CASSLNRNYGYTF TGTGCCAGCAGCTTAAACCGGAACTATGGCTACACCTTC
TRBJ2-3 TRBV7-3 NA NA CASSLRLDGTDTQYF TGTGCCAGCAGCCTCAGACTAGACGGCACAGATACGCAGTATTTT